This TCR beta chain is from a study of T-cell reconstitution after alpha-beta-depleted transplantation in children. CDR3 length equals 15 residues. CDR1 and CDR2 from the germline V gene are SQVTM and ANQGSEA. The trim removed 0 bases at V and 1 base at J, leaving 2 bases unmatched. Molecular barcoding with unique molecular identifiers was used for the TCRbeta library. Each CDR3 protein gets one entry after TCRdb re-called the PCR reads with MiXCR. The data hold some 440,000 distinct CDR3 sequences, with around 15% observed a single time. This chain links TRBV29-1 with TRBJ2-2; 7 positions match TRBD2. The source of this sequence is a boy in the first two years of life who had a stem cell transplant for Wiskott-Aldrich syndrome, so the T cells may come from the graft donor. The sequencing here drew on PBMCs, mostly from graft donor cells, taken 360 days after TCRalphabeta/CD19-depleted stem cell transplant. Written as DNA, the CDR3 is TGCAGCGTTGAAGACCTAGCGGAGAACACCGGGGAGCTGTTTTTT. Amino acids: CSVEDLAENTGELFF.